This entry concerns a single T cell receptor beta chain. These data originate in a study of T-cell memory formation after mild COVID-19. As for the study in general: Largely, TCR clusters stayed within a single donor.

Each CDR3 protein gets one entry after TCRdb re-called the 5' RACE reads with MiXCR. This table holds 170,000 or so distinct CDR3 sequences, about 21% found once. This CDR3 is built from 16 residues. Trimming removed 0 bases from V and 3 bases from J, with 11 bases in between. Per the germline V gene, CDR1 is MNHEY and CDR2 is SVGAGI. Specimen: PBMCs or a T cell subset sorted from them (not recorded which). The TCR sequence derives from an adult woman who had mild COVID-19 (a few samples of this study predate the infection). Cell type and time point are not known. The chain is built from TRBV6-5 and TRBJ1-4; D not certain. CDR3 loop: CASSYSVLSANEKLFF. The DNA for the CDR3 is TGTGCCAGCAGTTACTCGGTCCTGTCAGCTAATGAAAAACTGTTTTTT.